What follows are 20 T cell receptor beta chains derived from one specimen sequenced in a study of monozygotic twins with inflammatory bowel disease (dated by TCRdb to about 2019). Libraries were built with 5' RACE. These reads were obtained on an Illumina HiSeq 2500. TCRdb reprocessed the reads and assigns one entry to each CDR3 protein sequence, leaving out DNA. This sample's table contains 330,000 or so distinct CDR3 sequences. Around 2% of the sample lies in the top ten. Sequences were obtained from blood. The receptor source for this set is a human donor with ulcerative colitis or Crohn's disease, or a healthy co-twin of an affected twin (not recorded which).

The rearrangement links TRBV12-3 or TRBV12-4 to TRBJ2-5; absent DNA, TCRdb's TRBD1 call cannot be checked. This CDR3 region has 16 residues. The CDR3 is CASSLFSSGAAETQYF.

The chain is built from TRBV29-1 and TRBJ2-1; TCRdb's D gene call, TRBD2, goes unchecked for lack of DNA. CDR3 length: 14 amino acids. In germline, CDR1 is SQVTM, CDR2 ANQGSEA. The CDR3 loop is CSAGGTSGINEQFF.

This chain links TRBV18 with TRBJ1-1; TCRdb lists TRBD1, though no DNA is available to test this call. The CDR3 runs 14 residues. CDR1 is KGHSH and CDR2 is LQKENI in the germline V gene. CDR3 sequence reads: CASSPTPQGTEAFF.

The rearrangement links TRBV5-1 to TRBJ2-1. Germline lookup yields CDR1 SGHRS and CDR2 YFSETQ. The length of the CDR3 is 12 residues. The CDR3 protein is CASRSDNNEQFF.

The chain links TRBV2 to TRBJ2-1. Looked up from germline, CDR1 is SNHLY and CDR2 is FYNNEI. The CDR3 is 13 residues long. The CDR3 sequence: CASRASSYNEQFF.

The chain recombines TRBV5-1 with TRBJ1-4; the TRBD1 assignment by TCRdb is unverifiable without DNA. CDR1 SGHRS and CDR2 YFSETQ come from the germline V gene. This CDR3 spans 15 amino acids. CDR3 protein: CASSYATGTNEKLFF.

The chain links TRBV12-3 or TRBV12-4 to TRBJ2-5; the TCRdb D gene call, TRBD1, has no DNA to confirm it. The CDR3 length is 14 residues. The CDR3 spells CASSPTGPRATQYF.

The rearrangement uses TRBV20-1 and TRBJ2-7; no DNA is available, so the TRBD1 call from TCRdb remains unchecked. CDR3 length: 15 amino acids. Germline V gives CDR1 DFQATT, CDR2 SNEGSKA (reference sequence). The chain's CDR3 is CSALRPRGQVNEQYF.

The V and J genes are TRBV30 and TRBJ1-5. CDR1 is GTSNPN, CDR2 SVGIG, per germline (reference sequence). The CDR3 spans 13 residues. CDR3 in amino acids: CAYGLSGNQPQHF.

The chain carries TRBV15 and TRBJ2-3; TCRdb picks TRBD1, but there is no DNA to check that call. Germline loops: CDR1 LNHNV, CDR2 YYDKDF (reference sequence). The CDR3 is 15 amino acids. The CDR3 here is CATSRDRGSPDTQYF.

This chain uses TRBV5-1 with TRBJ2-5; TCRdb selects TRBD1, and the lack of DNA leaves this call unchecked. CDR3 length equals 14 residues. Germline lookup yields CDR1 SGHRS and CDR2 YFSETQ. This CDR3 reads CASSIGAIQETQYF. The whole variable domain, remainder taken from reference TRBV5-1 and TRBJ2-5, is KAGVTQTPRYLIKTRGQQVTLSCSPISGHRSVSWYQQTPGQGLQFLFEYFSETQRNKGNFPGRFSGRQFSNSRSEMNVSTLELGDSALYLCASSIGAIQETQYFGPGTRLLVL.

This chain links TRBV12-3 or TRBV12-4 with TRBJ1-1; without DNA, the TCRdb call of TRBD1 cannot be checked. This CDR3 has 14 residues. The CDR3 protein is CASTPPDRGTEAFF.

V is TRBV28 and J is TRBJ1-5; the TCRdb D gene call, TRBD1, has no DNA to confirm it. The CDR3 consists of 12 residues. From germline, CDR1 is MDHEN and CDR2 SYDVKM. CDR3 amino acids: CASGTGDQPQHF.

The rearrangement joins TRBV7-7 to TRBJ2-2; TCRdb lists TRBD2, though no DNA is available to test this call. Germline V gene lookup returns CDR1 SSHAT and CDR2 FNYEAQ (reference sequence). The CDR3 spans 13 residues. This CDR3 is CASSPGLVGELFF.

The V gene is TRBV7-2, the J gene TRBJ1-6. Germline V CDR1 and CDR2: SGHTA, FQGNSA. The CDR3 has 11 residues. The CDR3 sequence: CASSLDSPLHF.

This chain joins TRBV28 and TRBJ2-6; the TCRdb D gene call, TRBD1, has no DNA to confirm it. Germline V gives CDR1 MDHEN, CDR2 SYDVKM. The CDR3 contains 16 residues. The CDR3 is CASSHLGGSGANVLTF.

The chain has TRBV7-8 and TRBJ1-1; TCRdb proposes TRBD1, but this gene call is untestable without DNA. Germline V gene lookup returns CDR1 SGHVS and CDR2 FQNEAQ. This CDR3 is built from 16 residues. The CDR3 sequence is CASFLGGNPMNTEAFF.

CDR3: CASSKFRASGSHLRPGAYEQYF. The chain is built from TRBV21-1 and TRBJ2-7; the D call of TRBD2 rests on TCRdb alone, since no DNA is present to check it. TRBV21-1 corresponds to a pseudogene. This CDR3 contains 22 residues.

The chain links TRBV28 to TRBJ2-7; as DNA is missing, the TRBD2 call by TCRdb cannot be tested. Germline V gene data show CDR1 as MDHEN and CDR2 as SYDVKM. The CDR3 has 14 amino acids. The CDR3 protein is CASSSPGQPYEQYF.

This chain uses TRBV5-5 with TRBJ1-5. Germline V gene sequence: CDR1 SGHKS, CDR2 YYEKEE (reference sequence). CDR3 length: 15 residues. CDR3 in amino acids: CASSLDGLSNQPQHF.